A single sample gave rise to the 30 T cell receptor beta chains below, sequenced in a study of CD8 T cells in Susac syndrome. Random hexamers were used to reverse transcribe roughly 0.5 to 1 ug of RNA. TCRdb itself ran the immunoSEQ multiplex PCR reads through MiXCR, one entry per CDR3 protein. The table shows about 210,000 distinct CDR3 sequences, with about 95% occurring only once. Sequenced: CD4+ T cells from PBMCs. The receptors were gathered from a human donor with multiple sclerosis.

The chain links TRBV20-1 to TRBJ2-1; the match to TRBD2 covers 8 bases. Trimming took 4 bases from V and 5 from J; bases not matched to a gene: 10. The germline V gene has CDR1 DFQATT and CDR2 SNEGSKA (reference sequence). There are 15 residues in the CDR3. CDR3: CSAIIGGATDNEQFF. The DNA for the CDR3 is TGCAGTGCTATTATCGGGGGGGCCACCGACAATGAGCAGTTCTTC.

CDR3 sequence (DNA): TGTGCCAGCAGTTTGGCCCGTAGAATTGAGCAGTTCTTC. As protein: CASSLARRIEQFF. The V and J genes are TRBV12-3 or TRBV12-4 and TRBJ2-1; no clear D gene. This CDR3 comprises 13 residues. The germline V and J ends were trimmed by 3 bases and 9 bases, with 12 bases remaining between them.

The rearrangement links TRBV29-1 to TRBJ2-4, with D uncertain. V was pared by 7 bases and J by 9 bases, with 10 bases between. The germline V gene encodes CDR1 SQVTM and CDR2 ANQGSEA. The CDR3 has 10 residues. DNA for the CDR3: TGCAGCGCATTTCTGGGCATTCAGTACTTC. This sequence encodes CSAFLGIQYF.

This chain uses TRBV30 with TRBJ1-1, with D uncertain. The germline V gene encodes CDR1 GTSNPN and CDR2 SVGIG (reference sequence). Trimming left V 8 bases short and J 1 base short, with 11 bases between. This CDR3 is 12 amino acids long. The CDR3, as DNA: TGTGCCCTAAGGGCAGGGAACACTGAAGCTTTCTTT. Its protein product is CALRAGNTEAFF.

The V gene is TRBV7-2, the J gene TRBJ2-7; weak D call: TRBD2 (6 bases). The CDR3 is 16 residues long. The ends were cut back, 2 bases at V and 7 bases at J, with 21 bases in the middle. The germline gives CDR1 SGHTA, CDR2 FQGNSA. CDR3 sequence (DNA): TGTGCCAGCAGCTTATTCCGAGCCGGTGGTAGCGGAGAGCAGTACTTC. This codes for CASSLFRAGGSGEQYF.

In DNA, the CDR3 is TGTGCCAGCAGCGTTAGCGGGGGGCCCGCCAAAAACATTCAGTACTTC. As protein: CASSVSGGPAKNIQYF. The V and J genes are TRBV5-6 and TRBJ2-4; TRBD2 matches at 10 bases. Looked up from germline, CDR1 is SGHDT and CDR2 is YYEEEE. The V segment lost 4 bases and the J segment 1 base; nucleotides outside the gene matches: 5. The CDR3 runs 16 residues.

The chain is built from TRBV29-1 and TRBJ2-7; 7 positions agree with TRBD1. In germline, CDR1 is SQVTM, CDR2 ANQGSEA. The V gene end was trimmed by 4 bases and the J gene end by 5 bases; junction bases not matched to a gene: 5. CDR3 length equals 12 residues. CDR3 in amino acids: CSVAPTGDEQYF. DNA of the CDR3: TGCAGCGTTGCCCCAACAGGGGACGAGCAGTACTTC.

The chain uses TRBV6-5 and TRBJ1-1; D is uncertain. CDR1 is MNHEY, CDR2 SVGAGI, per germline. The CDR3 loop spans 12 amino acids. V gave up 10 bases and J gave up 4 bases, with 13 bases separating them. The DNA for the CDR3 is TGTGCCACCCGAGGGTCGGGCACTGAAGCTTTCTTT. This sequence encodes CATRGSGTEAFF.

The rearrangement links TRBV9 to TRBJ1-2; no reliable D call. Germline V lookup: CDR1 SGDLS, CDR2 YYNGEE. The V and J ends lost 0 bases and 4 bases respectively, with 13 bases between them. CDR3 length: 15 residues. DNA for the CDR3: TGTGCCAGCAGCGTAGACCTCGGGGAGAGCTATGGCTACACCTTC. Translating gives CASSVDLGESYGYTF.

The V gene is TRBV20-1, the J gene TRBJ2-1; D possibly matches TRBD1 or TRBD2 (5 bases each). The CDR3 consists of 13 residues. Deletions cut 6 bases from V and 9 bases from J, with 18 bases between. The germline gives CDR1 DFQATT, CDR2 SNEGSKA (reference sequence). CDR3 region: CSATGLGEGEQFF. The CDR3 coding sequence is TGCAGTGCCACGGGATTAGGGGAAGGTGAGCAGTTCTTC.

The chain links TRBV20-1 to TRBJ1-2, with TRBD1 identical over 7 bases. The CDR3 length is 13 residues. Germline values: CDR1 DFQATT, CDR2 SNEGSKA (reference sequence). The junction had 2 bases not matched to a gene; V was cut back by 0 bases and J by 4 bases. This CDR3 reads CSARDGTAYGYTF. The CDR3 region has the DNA TGCAGTGCTAGAGACGGGACAGCCTATGGCTACACCTTC.

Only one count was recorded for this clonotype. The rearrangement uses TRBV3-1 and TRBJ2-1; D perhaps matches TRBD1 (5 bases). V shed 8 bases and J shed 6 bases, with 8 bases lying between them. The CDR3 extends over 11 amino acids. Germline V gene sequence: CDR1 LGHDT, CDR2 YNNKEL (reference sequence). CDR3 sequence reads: CASGAFNEQFF. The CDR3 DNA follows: TGTGCCAGCGGGGCCTTCAATGAGCAGTTCTTC.

CDR3 sequence: CASSEDIQYF. The DNA for the CDR3 is TGTGCCAGCAGTGAAGACATTCAGTACTTC. This chain links TRBV2 with TRBJ2-4; no reliable D call. The CDR3 runs to 10 residues. The germline CDR1 and CDR2 sequences are SNHLY and FYNNEI. Trimming pared 1 base from V and 8 bases from J, leaving 0 bases between.

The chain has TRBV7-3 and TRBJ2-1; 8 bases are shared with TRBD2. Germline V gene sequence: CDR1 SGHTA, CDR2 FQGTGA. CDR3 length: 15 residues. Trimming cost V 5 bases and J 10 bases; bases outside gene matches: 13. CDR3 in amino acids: CASSLRLAGLSEQFF. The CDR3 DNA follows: TGTGCCAGCAGCCTCCGGTTAGCGGGGCTTTCGGAGCAGTTCTTC.

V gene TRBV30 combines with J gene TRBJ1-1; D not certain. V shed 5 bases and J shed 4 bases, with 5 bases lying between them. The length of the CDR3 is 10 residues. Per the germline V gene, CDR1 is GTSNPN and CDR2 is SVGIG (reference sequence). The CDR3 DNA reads TGTGCCTGGCTGAGCACTGAAGCTTTCTTT. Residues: CAWLSTEAFF.

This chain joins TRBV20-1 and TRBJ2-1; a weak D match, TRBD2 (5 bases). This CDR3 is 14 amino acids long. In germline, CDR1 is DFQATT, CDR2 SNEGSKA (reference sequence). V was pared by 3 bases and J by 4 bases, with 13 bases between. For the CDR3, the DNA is TGCAGTGCTAGGGCTAGCTTGGGGTACAATGAGCAGTTCTTC. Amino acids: CSARASLGYNEQFF.

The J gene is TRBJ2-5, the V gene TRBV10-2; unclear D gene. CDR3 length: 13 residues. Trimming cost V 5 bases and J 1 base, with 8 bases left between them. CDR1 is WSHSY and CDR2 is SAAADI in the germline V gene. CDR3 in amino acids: CASSHGPQETQYF. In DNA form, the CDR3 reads TGCGCCAGCAGTCATGGTCCCCAAGAGACCCAGTACTTC.

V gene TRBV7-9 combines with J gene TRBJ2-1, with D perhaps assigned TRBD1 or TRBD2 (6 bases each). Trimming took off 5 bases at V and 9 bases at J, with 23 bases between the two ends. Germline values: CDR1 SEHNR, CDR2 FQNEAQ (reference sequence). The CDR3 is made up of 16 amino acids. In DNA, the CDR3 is TGTGCCAGCAGCCCAGTGGGGGGCGCGGTAGGTGGTGAGCAGTTCTTC. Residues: CASSPVGGAVGGEQFF.

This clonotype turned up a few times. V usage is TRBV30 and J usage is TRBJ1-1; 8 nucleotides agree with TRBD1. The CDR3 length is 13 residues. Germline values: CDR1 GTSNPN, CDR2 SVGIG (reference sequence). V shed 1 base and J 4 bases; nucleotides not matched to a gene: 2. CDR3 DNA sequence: TGTGCCTGGAGTGCCGACAGGGGCACTGAAGCTTTCTTT. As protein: CAWSADRGTEAFF.

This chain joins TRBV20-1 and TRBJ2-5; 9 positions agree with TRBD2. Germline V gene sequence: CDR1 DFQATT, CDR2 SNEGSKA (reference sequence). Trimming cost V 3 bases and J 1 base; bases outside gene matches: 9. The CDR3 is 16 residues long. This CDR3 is CSARRGGTGSQETQYF. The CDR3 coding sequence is TGCAGTGCTAGGCGGGGGGGCACCGGGTCCCAAGAGACCCAGTACTTC.

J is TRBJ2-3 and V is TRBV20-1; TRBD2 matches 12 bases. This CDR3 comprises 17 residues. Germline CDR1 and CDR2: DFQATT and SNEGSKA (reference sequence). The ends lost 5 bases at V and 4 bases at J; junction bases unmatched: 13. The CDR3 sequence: CSAPRTSGDLLADTQYF. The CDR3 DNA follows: TGCAGTGCTCCCCGGACTAGCGGGGACCTCCTCGCAGATACGCAGTATTTT.

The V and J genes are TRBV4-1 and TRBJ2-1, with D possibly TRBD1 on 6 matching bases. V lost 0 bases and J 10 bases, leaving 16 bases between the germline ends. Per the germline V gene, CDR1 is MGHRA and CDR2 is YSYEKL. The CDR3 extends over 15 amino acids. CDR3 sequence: CASSQELGGPWEQFF. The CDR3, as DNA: TGCGCCAGCAGCCAAGAACTTGGGGGCCCTTGGGAGCAGTTCTTC.

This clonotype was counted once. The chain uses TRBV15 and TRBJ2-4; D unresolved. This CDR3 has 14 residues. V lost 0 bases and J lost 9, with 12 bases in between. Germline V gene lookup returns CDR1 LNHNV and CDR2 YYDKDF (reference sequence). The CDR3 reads CATSRDNRLGIQYF. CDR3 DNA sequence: TGTGCCACCAGCAGAGATAATCGCCTAGGCATTCAGTACTTC.

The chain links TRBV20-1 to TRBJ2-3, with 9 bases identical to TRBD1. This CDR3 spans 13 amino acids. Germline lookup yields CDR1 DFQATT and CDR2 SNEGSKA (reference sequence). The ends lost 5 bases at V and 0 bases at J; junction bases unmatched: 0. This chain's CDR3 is CSAGTGSTDTQYF. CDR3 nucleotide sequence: TGCAGTGCTGGGACAGGGAGCACAGATACGCAGTATTTT.

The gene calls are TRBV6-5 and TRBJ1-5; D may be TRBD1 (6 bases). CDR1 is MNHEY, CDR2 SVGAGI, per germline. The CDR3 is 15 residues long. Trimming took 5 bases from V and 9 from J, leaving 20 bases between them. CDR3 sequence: CASSLGATPESPQHF. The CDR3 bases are TGTGCCAGCAGTCTGGGGGCCACTCCCGAATCGCCCCAGCATTTT.

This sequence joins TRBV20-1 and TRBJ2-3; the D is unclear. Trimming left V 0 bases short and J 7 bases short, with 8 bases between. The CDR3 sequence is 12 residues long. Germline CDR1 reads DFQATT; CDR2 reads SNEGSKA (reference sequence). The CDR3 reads CSAREGRNTQYF. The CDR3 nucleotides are TGCAGTGCTAGAGAGGGCCGGAATACGCAGTATTTT.

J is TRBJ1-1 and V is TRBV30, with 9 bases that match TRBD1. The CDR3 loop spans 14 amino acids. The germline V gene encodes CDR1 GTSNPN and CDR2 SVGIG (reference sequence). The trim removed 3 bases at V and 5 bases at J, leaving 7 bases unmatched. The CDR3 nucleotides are TGTGCCTGGAGCGCACAGGGGGCGAAAACTGAAGCTTTCTTT. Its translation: CAWSAQGAKTEAFF.

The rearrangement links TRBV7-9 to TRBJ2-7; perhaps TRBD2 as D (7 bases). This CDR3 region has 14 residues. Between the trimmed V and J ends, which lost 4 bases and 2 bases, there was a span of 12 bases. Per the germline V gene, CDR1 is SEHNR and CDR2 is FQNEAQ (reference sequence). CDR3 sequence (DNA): TGTGCCAGCAGCTCGGCGGGGGCTACCTACGAGCAGTACTTC. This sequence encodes CASSSAGATYEQYF.

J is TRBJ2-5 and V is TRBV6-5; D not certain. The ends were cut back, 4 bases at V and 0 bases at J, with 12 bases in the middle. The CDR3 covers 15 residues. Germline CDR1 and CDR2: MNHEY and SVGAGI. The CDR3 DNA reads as TGTGCCAGCAGTTCCCATACCAAGTACCAAGAGACCCAGTACTTC. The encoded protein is CASSSHTKYQETQYF.

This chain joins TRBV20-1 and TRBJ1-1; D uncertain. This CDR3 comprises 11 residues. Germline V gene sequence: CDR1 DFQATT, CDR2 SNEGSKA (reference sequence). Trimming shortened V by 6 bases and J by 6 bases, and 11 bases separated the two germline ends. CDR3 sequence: CSAPLLAEAFF. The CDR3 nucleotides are TGCAGTGCCCCATTACTAGCTGAAGCTTTCTTT.